The rows below give T cell receptor beta chains drawn from one sample of a study of blood T cell repertoires in COVID-19. Assay: immunoSEQ multiplex PCR; the TCRdb copy retains only in-frame clones and omits some. The table has about 400,000 clones, around 90% seen once. The sample was peripheral blood. Receptors were obtained from a human donor in a cohort sampled during active COVID-19. Both conserved end residues are part of each CDR3. D genes are given only for firm matches. Not every row has a clone size; where given, it reads once, few, many or a size class.

D	V	size	J	CDR3	DNA
TRBD1	TRBV28	NA	TRBJ1-4	CASSPTTDRGHRVKLFF	TGTGCCAGCAGTCCTACAACAGACAGGGGGCATAGGGTAAAACTGTTTTTT
TRBD2	TRBV19	NA	TRBJ2-5	CASSGAPLAGIQETQYF	TGTGCCAGTAGTGGAGCCCCCCTAGCGGGGATCCAAGAGACCCAGTACTTC
NA	TRBV20-1	once	TRBJ1-1	CSARVGVGAFF	TGCAGTGCTAGAGTAGGAGTCGGAGCTTTCTTT
TRBD1	TRBV7-2	once	TRBJ1-3	CASSSATGTGNTIYF	TGTGCCAGCAGCTCAGCGACAGGGACCGGAAACACCATATATTTT
NA	TRBV7-8	NA	TRBJ1-2	CASTPGTPSVYGYTF	TGTGCCAGCACCCCTGGGACACCGTCGGTCTATGGCTACACCTTC
TRBD1	TRBV6-5	NA	TRBJ1-3	CASTPDRGHTIYF	TGTGCCAGCACCCCGGACAGGGGACACACCATATATTTT
NA	TRBV11-2	once	TRBJ1-1	CASSLGQVNTEAFF	TGTGCCAGCAGCTTAGGCCAGGTGAACACTGAAGCTTTCTTT
TRBD2	TRBV7-2	NA	TRBJ2-5	CASSFLAGGLETQYF	TGTGCCAGCAGCTTCCTGGCGGGGGGGCTGGAGACCCAGTACTTC
NA	TRBV6-1	NA	TRBJ2-5	CASSDQPHLQGRAQYF	TGTGCCAGCAGTGACCAGCCCCATCTACAGGGTAGGGCCCAGTACTTC
TRBD2	TRBV6-5	NA	TRBJ2-3	CASSRLADTQYF	TGTGCCAGCAGTCGACTAGCTGATACGCAGTATTTT